Shown below are 20 T cell receptor beta chains from a single sample sequenced in a study of circulating and synovial CD4+ cells in juvenile arthritis. TCRdb keeps only in-frame clones here, not all; method: immunoSEQ multiplex PCR. The table has about 30,000 clones, around 93% seen once. The sequencing sample was made of CD4+ T cells from blood. These receptors were obtained from a human donor with juvenile idiopathic arthritis.

The rearrangement links TRBV7-2 to TRBJ2-3; 15 nucleotides agree with TRBD2. The CDR3 length is 17 residues. Per the germline V gene, CDR1 is SGHTA and CDR2 is FQGNSA. V shed 0 bases and J 11 bases; nucleotides not matched to a gene: 9. This CDR3 is CASSLAGLAGGMYVQYF. The CDR3 nucleotides are TGTGCCAGCAGCTTAGCAGGACTAGCGGGGGGGATGTATGTGCAGTATTTT.

This chain connects TRBV14 to TRBJ1-2, with TRBD1 matching over 9 bases. The J segment lost 0 bases and the V segment lost 4 bases, leaving 9 bases of the junction unmatched. CDR3 length: 17 residues. Per germline, CDR1 SGHDN and CDR2 FVKESK. CDR3 in DNA: TGTGCCAGCAGCCCTCGGACAGGGGAATTCGCTAACTATGGCTACACCTTC. It encodes CASSPRTGEFANYGYTF.

This sequence joins TRBV5-1 and TRBJ2-2; 8 bases line up with TRBD2. Germline V gene sequence: CDR1 SGHRS, CDR2 YFSETQ. V was pared by 5 bases and J by 3 bases, with 3 bases of the junction left unmatched. This CDR3 contains 14 residues. CDR3 loop: CASRSGGDTGELFF. CDR3 sequence (DNA): TGCGCCAGCAGATCGGGAGGGGACACCGGGGAGCTGTTTTTT.

CDR3 region: CASRTNLATYEQYF. DNA of the CDR3: TGTGCCAGCAGAACTAACCTAGCTACGTACGAGCAGTACTTC. The chain links TRBV6-5 to TRBJ2-7; D is perhaps TRBD2 (5 bases). Germline CDR1 is MNHEY and CDR2 is SVGAGI. CDR3 length: 14 residues. V lost 6 bases and J lost 4, with 16 bases in between.

This clone has more than one count but fewer than ten. This chain links TRBV19 with TRBJ2-1; 9 bases line up with TRBD1. Unmatched junction bases numbered 10, after V lost 8 bases and J lost 5 bases. Germline loops: CDR1 LNHDA, CDR2 SQIVND (reference sequence). The CDR3 contains 15 residues. Here the CDR3 DNA reads TGTGCCAGTCGCCGGACAGGGGCATTAAACAATGAGCAGTTCTTC. Amino acids: CASRRTGALNNEQFF.

The J gene is TRBJ2-3, the V gene TRBV30, with TRBD2 identical over 7 bases. There are 15 residues in the CDR3. From germline, CDR1 is GTSNPN and CDR2 SVGIG (reference sequence). Germline trimming cut 1 base from V and 6 bases from J; bases unmatched to any gene: 10. The CDR3 loop reads CAWSALGGRADTQYF. The CDR3 DNA reads as TGTGCCTGGAGTGCCCTCGGGGGGAGGGCCGATACGCAGTATTTT.

The chain recombines TRBV4-2 with TRBJ2-1, with unresolved D. Germline-derived CDR1 and CDR2 are LGHNA and YNFKEQ. Trimming cost V 1 base and J 9 bases, with 13 bases left between them. This CDR3 has 14 residues. CDR3 nucleotide sequence: TGTGCCAGCAGCCAAGTTAGTGGTCGTCCTGAGCAGTTCTTC. Translating it yields CASSQVSGRPEQFF.

Here the CDR3 reads CASSTESNQPQHF. In DNA form, the CDR3 reads TGTGCCAGCAGTACGGAGTCTAATCAGCCCCAGCATTTT. The chain employs TRBV6-1 and TRBJ1-5; D unresolved. Germline-derived CDR1 and CDR2 are MNHNS and SASEGT. Between the trimmed V and J ends, which lost 5 bases and 4 bases, there was a span of 9 bases. CDR3 length equals 13 residues.

The count of this clone is one. The chain is built from TRBV19 and TRBJ2-1; 11 nucleotides line up with TRBD2. The CDR3 totals 16 residues. The trim removed 5 bases at V and 4 bases at J, leaving 7 bases unmatched. Germline CDR1 LNHDA, CDR2 SQIVND (reference sequence). The CDR3 loop reads CASSPQGLADYNEQFF. CDR3 bases: TGTGCCAGTAGTCCCCAGGGACTAGCGGATTACAATGAGCAGTTCTTC.

The rearrangement joins TRBV5-3 to TRBJ1-2; D possibly corresponds to TRBD1 (6 bases). TRBV5-3 is classed as an ORF, of uncertain function. V was cut by 6 bases and J by 6 bases, with 12 bases left in between. The CDR3 is 12 residues long. The CDR3 region has the DNA TGTGCCAGAAAAAAAAGGGGGAATGGCTACACCTTC. This gives the protein CARKKRGNGYTF.

V is TRBV7-2 and J is TRBJ2-1; a weak D match, TRBD1 (6 bases). Germline V gene lookup returns CDR1 SGHTA and CDR2 FQGNSA. The CDR3 loop spans 13 amino acids. Trimming stripped 2 bases from V and 7 bases from J, with 9 bases between. The CDR3 DNA reads as TGTGCCAGCAGCTTAACAGGGCCGAATGAGCAGTTCTTC. Amino acids: CASSLTGPNEQFF. The entire variable domain, with the rest obtained from reference TRBV7-2 and TRBJ2-1, is as follows: GAGVSQSPSNKVTEKGKDVELRCDPISGHTALYWYRQSLGQGLEFLIYFQGNSAPDKSGLPSDRFSAERTGGSVSTLTIQRTQQEDSAVYLCASSLTGPNEQFFGPGTRLTVL.

This clone has more than one count but fewer than ten. The chain uses TRBV10-3 and TRBJ2-7; 9 nucleotides match TRBD1. From germline, CDR1 is ENHRY and CDR2 SYGVKD. The J segment lost 5 bases and the V segment lost 6 bases, leaving 8 bases of the junction unmatched. This CDR3 region has 14 residues. Here the CDR3 DNA reads TGTGCCATCAGCCTACAGGGGGCGCGAGACGAGCAGTACTTC. Its protein product is CAISLQGARDEQYF.

The V call is TRBV30, the J call TRBJ2-7; 11 nucleotides align to TRBD2. Germline loops: CDR1 GTSNPN, CDR2 SVGIG (reference sequence). CDR3 size: 13 residues. J lost 9 bases, V lost 5 bases, and 9 bases had no gene match. CDR3 sequence reads: CAWGIAGGPSQYF. In DNA form, the CDR3 reads TGTGCCTGGGGTATAGCGGGAGGGCCCTCGCAGTACTTC.

CDR3 sequence (DNA): TGTGCCAGCAGGGAAGGGGAGCGGGGATACAATGAGCAGTTCTTC. Translated, it gives CASREGERGYNEQFF. The rearrangement links TRBV4-2 to TRBJ2-1, with 7 bases fitting TRBD2. The V and J ends lost 6 bases and 4 bases, in that order; junction bases with no gene match: 9. Looked up from germline, CDR1 is LGHNA and CDR2 is YNFKEQ. The CDR3 length is 15 residues.

The chain carries TRBV6-1 and TRBJ2-5; D is undetermined. V was trimmed by 5 bases and J by 5 bases, leaving 15 bases between them. Germline CDR1 MNHNS, CDR2 SASEGT. The CDR3 length is 14 residues. In DNA, the CDR3 is TGTGCCAGCAGTTCGTCGGGTCTACTGGAGACCCAGTACTTC. This codes for CASSSSGLLETQYF.

This chain joins TRBV28 and TRBJ2-2; D unresolved. CDR3 size: 15 residues. In germline, CDR1 is MDHEN, CDR2 SYDVKM. With 4 bases removed from V and 1 base from J, the gap between germline ends came to 10 bases. CDR3 sequence reads: CASSWQSVNTGELFF. The CDR3 DNA is TGTGCCAGCAGTTGGCAAAGCGTGAACACCGGGGAGCTGTTTTTT.

CDR3 nucleotide sequence: TGTGCCAGCAGGCTTTTAGCGGGAGTAGTCGGGGAGCTGTTTTTT. Translating gives CASRLLAGVVGELFF. The rearrangement joins TRBV13 to TRBJ2-2; 9 nucleotides line up with TRBD2. J gave up 7 bases and V 6 bases, and 9 bases lay outside the gene matches. The CDR3 extends over 15 amino acids. In germline, CDR1 is PRHDT, CDR2 FYEKMQ (reference sequence). Drawing the rest from reference TRBV13 and TRBJ2-2, the complete variable domain is AAGVIQSPRHLIKEKRETATLKCYPIPRHDTVYWYQQGPGQDPQFLISFYEKMQSDKGSIPDRFSAQQFSDYHSELNMSSLELGDSALYFCASRLLAGVVGELFFGEGSRLTVL.

V gene TRBV7-8 combines with J gene TRBJ2-5; 7 nucleotides match TRBD2. This CDR3 has 14 residues. Germline CDR1 SGHVS, CDR2 FQNEAQ. J was trimmed by 4 bases and V by 5 bases; bases with no gene match: 7. The CDR3: CASSRGRARETQYF. CDR3 nucleotides: TGTGCCAGCAGCCGCGGGAGAGCCCGAGAGACCCAGTACTTC.

The rearrangement uses TRBV29-1 and TRBJ2-6, with TRBD2 matching over 7 bases. CDR1 and CDR2 (germline): SQVTM, ANQGSEA. V gave up 4 bases and J gave up 2 bases; unmatched junction bases: 5. This CDR3 region has 15 residues. This chain's CDR3 is CSVGEGFTGANVLTF. Here the CDR3 DNA reads TGCAGCGTTGGGGAGGGCTTCACTGGGGCCAACGTCCTGACTTTC.

J is TRBJ2-7 and V is TRBV20-1, with D perhaps matching TRBD1 (6 bases). The CDR3 loop spans 11 amino acids. CDR1 and CDR2 from the germline V gene are DFQATT and SNEGSKA (reference sequence). V gave up 7 bases and J gave up 6 bases, with 13 bases separating them. CDR3 amino acids: CSVGTPTEQYF. In DNA form, the CDR3 reads TGCAGTGTGGGGACACCAACCGAGCAGTACTTC.